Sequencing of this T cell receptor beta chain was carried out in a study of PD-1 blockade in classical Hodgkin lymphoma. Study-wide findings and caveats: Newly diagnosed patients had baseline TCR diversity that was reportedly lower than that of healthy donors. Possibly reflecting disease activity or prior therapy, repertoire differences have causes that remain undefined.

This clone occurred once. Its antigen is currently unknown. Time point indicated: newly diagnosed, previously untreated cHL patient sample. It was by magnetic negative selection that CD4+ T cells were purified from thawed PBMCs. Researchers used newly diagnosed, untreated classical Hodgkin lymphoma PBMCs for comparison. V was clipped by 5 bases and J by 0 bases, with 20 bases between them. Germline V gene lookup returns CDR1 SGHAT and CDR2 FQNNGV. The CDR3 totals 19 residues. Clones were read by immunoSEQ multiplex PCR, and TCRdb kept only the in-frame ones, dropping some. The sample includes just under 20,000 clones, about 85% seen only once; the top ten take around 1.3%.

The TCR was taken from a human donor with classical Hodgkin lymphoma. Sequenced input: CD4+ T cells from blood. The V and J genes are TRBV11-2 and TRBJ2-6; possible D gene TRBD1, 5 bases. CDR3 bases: TGTGCCAGCAGCCCCCTTTGGGGCGCGCTCCCCTCTGGGGCCAACGTCCTGACTTTC. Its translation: CASSPLWGALPSGANVLTF.